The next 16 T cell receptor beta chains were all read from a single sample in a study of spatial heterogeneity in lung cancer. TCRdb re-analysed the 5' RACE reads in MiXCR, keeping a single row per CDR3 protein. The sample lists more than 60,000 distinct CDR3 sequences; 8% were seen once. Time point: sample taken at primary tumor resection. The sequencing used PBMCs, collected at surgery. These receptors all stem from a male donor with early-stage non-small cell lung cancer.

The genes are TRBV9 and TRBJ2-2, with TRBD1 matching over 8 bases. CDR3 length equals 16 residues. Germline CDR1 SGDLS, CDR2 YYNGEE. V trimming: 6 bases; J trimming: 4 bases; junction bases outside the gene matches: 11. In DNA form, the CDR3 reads TGTGCCAGCACCGAGCGAGGACAGGGAGGCACCGGGGAGCTGTTTTTT. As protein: CASTERGQGGTGELFF.

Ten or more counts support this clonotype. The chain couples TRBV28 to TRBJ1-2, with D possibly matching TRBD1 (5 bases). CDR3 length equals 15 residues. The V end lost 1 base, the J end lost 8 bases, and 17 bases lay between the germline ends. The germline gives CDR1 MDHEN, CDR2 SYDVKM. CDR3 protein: CASSLSVPGRLGYTF. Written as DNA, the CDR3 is TGTGCCAGCAGTTTATCTGTTCCGGGGCGTTTGGGCTACACCTTC.

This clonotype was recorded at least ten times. The DNA for the CDR3 is TGTGCCACCAGTGCCCACCCAAGGGAGATAAGCTCCTACAATGAGCAGTTCTTC. It encodes CATSAHPREISSYNEQFF. The rearrangement links TRBV24-1 to TRBJ2-1; D perhaps matches TRBD2 (5 bases). V was cut by 5 bases and J by 0 bases, with 19 bases left in between. CDR3 length: 18 residues. Germline assignment: CDR1 KGHDR and CDR2 SFDVKD.

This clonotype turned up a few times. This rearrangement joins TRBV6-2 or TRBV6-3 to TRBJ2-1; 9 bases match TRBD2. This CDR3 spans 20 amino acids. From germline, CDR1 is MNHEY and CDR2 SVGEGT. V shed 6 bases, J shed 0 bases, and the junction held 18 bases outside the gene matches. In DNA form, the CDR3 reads TGTGCCAGCAGGCCGTCTCTTAAAAAGACTAGCGGAGGCTCCTACAATGAGCAGTTCTTC. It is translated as CASRPSLKKTSGGSYNEQFF.

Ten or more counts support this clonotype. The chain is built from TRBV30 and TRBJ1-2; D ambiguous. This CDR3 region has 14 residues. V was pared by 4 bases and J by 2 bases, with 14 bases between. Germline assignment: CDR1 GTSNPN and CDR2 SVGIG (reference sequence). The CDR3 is CAWTSPEGNYGYTF. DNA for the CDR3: TGTGCCTGGACCTCGCCGGAAGGGAACTATGGCTACACCTTC.

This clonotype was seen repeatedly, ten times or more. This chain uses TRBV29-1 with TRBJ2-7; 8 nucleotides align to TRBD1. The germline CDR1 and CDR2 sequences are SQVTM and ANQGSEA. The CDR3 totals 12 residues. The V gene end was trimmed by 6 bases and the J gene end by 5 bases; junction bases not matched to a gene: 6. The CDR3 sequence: CSVGTTGDEQYF. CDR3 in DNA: TGCAGCGTAGGAACGACAGGGGACGAGCAGTACTTC.

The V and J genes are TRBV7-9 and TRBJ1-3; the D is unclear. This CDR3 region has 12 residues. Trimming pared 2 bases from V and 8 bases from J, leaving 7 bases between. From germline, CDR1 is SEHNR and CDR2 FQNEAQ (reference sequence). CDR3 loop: CASSLTGDTIYF. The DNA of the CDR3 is TGTGCCAGCAGCTTAACTGGGGACACCATATATTTT.

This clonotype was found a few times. The chain's CDR3 is CSASGGLAGGETQYF. The CDR3, as DNA: TGCAGTGCTAGCGGCGGACTAGCGGGAGGAGAGACCCAGTACTTC. J is TRBJ2-5 and V is TRBV20-1, with 14 bases matching TRBD2. The CDR3 is made up of 15 amino acids. CDR1 and CDR2 from the germline V gene are DFQATT and SNEGSKA (reference sequence). V shed 3 bases and J 4 bases; nucleotides not matched to a gene: 4.

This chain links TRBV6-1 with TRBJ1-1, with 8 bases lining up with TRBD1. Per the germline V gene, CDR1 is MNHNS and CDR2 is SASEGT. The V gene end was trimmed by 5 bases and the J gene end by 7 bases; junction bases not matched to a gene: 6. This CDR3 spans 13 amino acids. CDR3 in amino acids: CASSSLRGREAFF. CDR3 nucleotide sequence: TGTGCCAGCAGTTCCCTCAGGGGGCGTGAAGCTTTCTTT.

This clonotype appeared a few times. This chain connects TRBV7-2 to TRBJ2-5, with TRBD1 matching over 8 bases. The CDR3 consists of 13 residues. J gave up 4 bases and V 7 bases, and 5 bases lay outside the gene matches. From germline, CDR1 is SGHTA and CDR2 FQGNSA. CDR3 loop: CASKPGGLETQYF. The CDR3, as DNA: TGTGCCAGCAAACCAGGGGGCTTAGAGACCCAGTACTTC.

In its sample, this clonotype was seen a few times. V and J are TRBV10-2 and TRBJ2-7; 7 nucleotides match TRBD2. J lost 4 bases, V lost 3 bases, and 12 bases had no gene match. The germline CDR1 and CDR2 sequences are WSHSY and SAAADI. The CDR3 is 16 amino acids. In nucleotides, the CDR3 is TGCGCCAGCAGTGACCTTGGCGCTAGCGGAAGTTACGAGCAGTACTTC. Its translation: CASSDLGASGSYEQYF.

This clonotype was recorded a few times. As DNA, the CDR3 is TGTGCCAGCAGCTTCCTAGGTGAACCCCAGCATTTT. Translation: CASSFLGEPQHF. The V call is TRBV7-2, the J call TRBJ1-5; D gene unclear. This CDR3 is built from 12 residues. The V end was cut by 3 bases, the J end by 10 bases, with 10 bases between. Germline V gives CDR1 SGHTA, CDR2 FQGNSA.

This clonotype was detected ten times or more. The CDR3 sequence is CASRDRPQVPTGELFF. The CDR3 bases are TGTGCCAGCAGAGATCGACCGCAGGTTCCCACCGGGGAGCTGTTTTTT. The rearrangement joins TRBV6-5 to TRBJ2-2; D gene unclear. This CDR3 comprises 16 residues. Trimming shortened V by 6 bases and J by 4 bases, and 18 bases separated the two germline ends. Germline V gene lookup returns CDR1 MNHEY and CDR2 SVGAGI.

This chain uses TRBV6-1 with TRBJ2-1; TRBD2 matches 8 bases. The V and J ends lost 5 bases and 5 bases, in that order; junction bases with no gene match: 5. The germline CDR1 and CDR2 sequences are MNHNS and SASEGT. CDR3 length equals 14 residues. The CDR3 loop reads CASSRQREHNEQFF. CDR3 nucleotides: TGTGCCAGCAGTCGCCAGCGGGAGCACAATGAGCAGTTCTTC.

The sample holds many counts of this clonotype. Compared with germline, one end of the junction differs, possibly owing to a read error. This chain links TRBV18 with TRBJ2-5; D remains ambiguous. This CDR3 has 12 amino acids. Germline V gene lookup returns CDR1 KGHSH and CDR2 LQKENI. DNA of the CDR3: TGTGCCAGCTCACCAGTCCAAGCGACCCAGTACTTC. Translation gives CASSPVQATQYF.

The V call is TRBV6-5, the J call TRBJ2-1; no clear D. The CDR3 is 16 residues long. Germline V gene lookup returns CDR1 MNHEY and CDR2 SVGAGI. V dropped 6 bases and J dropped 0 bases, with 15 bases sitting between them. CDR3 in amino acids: CASSRDASSSYNEQFF. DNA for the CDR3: TGTGCCAGCAGCCGCGATGCTAGTAGCTCCTACAATGAGCAGTTCTTC.